Included here is one T cell receptor (beta chain) sequence, with context. Its antigen is not identified. Profiling relied on immunoSEQ multiplex PCR, and the TCRdb table lists in-frame clones only, not all of them. This repertoire shows roughly 150,000 clones, 70% to 80% found once; its top ten account for 4.5% to 6.5%. These data are taken from a study of cytotoxic CD8 clonotypes in ibrutinib-treated CLL. Study results and limitations: Age-matched healthy donor levels were exceeded by baseline clonality, which tracked circulating CD8+ T-cell counts. Under therapy, public clonotypes either contracted or stayed stable, and they were uncommon.

V was trimmed by 3 bases and J by 6 bases, leaving 15 bases between them. The CDR3 is 15 amino acids. PBMCs were cryopreserved, and about 1.8 micrograms of genomic DNA from them went into TCR beta libraries. The chain uses TRBV6-7 and TRBJ2-1; D is possibly TRBD2 (7 bases). TRBV6-7 falls under the ORF class, with uncertain function. The sample was PBMCs, taken after 24 months of ibrutinib treatment. The sequence was obtained from a human donor with chronic lymphocytic leukemia. This chain's CDR3 is CASSYRGRVFNEQFF. As DNA, the CDR3 is TGTGCCAGCAGTTATAGGGGGAGGGTCTTCAATGAGCAGTTCTTC.